This TCR beta chain was observed in a study of T cell responses to AZD1222 COVID-19 vaccine. The CDR3 consists of 14 residues. From germline, CDR1 is LGHNA and CDR2 YSLEER. V was cut by 4 bases and J by 8 bases, with 14 bases left in between. The repertoire was sequenced with immunoSEQ multiplex PCR; TCRdb's copy has only in-frame clones and lacks some. This sample carries about 100,000 clones, 70% to 90% of them seen once, and the ten largest clones take about 3%. The TCR comes from an adult in good health. The J gene is TRBJ1-4, the V gene TRBV4-3; D perhaps matches TRBD1 (6 bases). The sample consisted of peripheral blood, taken on day 0 of AZD1222 vaccination. CDR3 loop: CASSLQPGAEKLFF. CDR3 nucleotides: TGCGCCAGCAGCCTCCAACCGGGGGCCGAAAAACTGTTTTTT.